This T cell receptor beta chain was sequenced in a study of blood T cell repertoires in COVID-19. The authors' processing: By means of reference gene primer amplification, nucleated cell counts were estimated. The method was immunoSEQ multiplex PCR; TCRdb's version includes in-frame clones alone and lacks a portion of them. V, J and clone size reflect that table, while D and trimming were determined from the DNA. The table has some 130,000 clones, 75% to 90% seen once; the top ten hold about 4.3%. V lost 3 bases, J lost 12 bases, and 14 bases stayed unmatched. The germline CDR1 and CDR2 sequences are GTSNPN and SVGIG (reference sequence). The CDR3 totals 14 residues.

Sequenced sample: peripheral blood. The J gene is TRBJ2-4, the V gene TRBV30; 7 bases fit TRBD2. This receptor was identified in a human donor in a cohort sampled during active COVID-19. The DNA of the CDR3 is TGTGCCTGGAGCACAACGGGGACGGGGGGTACTCAGTACTTC. This sequence encodes CAWSTTGTGGTQYF.